The next 18 T cell receptor beta chains were all read from a single sample in a study of metastatic and nonmetastatic thyroid tumors. None of the patients had undergone any treatment ahead of thyroid surgery. Through MiXCR, TCRdb re-clonotyped the PCR reads. The repertoire consists of approximately 32,000 clones, with 18% occurring once and the leading ten covering more than 9%. Sequencing was done on a sample of blood. The receptors shown here come from a female donor with papillary thyroid cancer or a benign thyroid nodule (not recorded which). Some clones in this sample may be carry-over from other donors' samples.

This clone was seen many times. The rearrangement uses TRBV5-1 and TRBJ2-1, with no clear D. This CDR3 is 13 amino acids long. The germline gives CDR1 SGHRS, CDR2 YFSETQ. V dropped 2 bases and J dropped 6 bases, with 9 bases sitting between them. The DNA for the CDR3 is TGCGCCAGCAGCTTTTATGGATCCAATGAGCAGTTCTTC. It encodes CASSFYGSNEQFF.

This clone was seen repeatedly, ten times or more. The chain links TRBV19 to TRBJ1-4; 10 bases fit TRBD1. Germline V lookup: CDR1 LNHDA, CDR2 SQIVND (reference sequence). The junction had 6 bases not matched to a gene; V was cut back by 10 bases and J by 7 bases. This CDR3 region has 13 residues. The CDR3 DNA follows: TGTGCCACTACGGGACAGGGGTTTGAAAAACTGTTTTTT. Its translation: CATTGQGFEKLFF.

This clone was counted many times. This chain joins TRBV7-9 and TRBJ2-7, with D unclear. In germline, CDR1 is SEHNR, CDR2 FQNEAQ (reference sequence). V was trimmed by 1 base and J by 3 bases, leaving 10 bases between them. This CDR3 has 14 amino acids. CDR3 sequence (DNA): TGTGCCAGCAGCTTAGGCACAGTATACTACGAGCAGTACTTC. It yields the protein CASSLGTVYYEQYF.

This chain links TRBV3-1 with TRBJ1-5, with D possibly matching TRBD1 (5 bases). Germline-derived CDR1 and CDR2 are LGHDT and YNNKEL (reference sequence). Trimming left V 0 bases short and J 9 bases short, with 18 bases between. The CDR3 is 16 residues long. The CDR3 DNA follows: TGTGCCAGCAGCCAAGATTTCAGGCAGGGAGGTTGGCCCCAGCATTTT. Translating it yields CASSQDFRQGGWPQHF.

This clone was seen ten or more times. CDR3 coding DNA: TGTGCCAGCAGCCCTACTAGCGGGGGTGGCACAGATACGCAGTATTTT. This gives the protein CASSPTSGGGTDTQYF. V and J are TRBV6-4 and TRBJ2-3; 11 nucleotides line up with TRBD2. Looked up from germline, CDR1 is MRHNA and CDR2 is SNTAGT. The trim removed 6 bases at V and 1 base at J, leaving 6 bases unmatched. There are 16 residues in the CDR3.

In this sample, this clone turned up a few times. The chain carries TRBV6-2 or TRBV6-3 and TRBJ2-1; no firm D call. CDR3 length: 16 amino acids. Germline V lookup: CDR1 MNHEY, CDR2 SVGEGT. With 4 bases removed from V and 3 bases from J, the gap between germline ends came to 16 bases. CDR3 in amino acids: CASSFLRLSYYNEQFF. DNA of the CDR3: TGTGCCAGCAGTTTTTTAAGATTAAGCTACTACAATGAGCAGTTCTTC.

This clone was found a few times. V and J are TRBV6-1 and TRBJ1-3; no clear D. This CDR3 is 17 amino acids long. Germline V lookup: CDR1 MNHNS, CDR2 SASEGT. V was cut by 6 bases and J by 0 bases, with 18 bases left in between. CDR3 bases: TGTGCCAGCAGCCCCTCATCCCCAGGCCGCTCTGGAAACACCATATATTTT. Its protein product is CASSPSSPGRSGNTIYF.

With regard to this clone: A read error may explain this, as a much larger clone is one base away. The V call is TRBV13, the J call TRBJ1-1; 9 bases fit TRBD1. V dropped 3 bases and J dropped 6; count of bases not matched to a gene: 2. CDR3 length equals 13 residues. The germline V gene encodes CDR1 PRHDT and CDR2 FYEKMQ (reference sequence). The CDR3 DNA sequence: TGTGCCAGCAGCTTCTGGACAGGGGCTGAAGCTTTCTTT. Protein: CASSFWTGAEAFF.

The chain couples TRBV3-1 to TRBJ1-3; D gene unclear. Germline V gene sequence: CDR1 LGHDT, CDR2 YNNKEL (reference sequence). The CDR3 covers 14 residues. Trimming removed 0 bases at V and 4 bases at J, with 7 bases between. The CDR3 DNA sequence: TGTGCCAGCAGCCAAGAGGCCGACGGAAACACCATATATTTT. Translated, it gives CASSQEADGNTIYF.

This clone was seen ten or more times. The chain joins TRBV7-9 to TRBJ1-2, with D perhaps TRBD1 (5 bases). V was pared by 3 bases and J by 0 bases, with 8 bases between. This CDR3 is built from 14 residues. CDR1 and CDR2 (germline): SEHNR, FQNEAQ (reference sequence). CDR3 sequence: CASSFPGANYGYTF. The CDR3 nucleotides read TGTGCCAGCAGCTTCCCGGGGGCTAACTATGGCTACACCTTC.

This clone was recorded at least ten times. The V and J genes are TRBV6-1 and TRBJ1-1; 7 nucleotides match TRBD1. V shed 6 bases, J shed 1 base, and the junction held 5 bases outside the gene matches. Germline V CDR1 and CDR2: MNHNS, SASEGT. The CDR3 spans 14 residues. The CDR3 protein is CASSVGQSNTEAFF. The CDR3 DNA is TGTGCCAGCAGCGTGGGACAGTCGAACACTGAAGCTTTCTTT.

V and J are TRBV6-4 and TRBJ2-1; a possible D gene is TRBD2 (6 bases). The CDR3 has 15 residues. CDR1 is MRHNA and CDR2 is SNTAGT in the germline V gene. Deletions cut 0 bases from V and 8 bases from J, with 14 bases between. The CDR3 is CASSDSSGRGYEQFF. The CDR3 DNA is TGTGCCAGCAGTGACTCGAGCGGGCGGGGATATGAGCAGTTCTTC.

In its sample, this clone was seen a few times. The conserved phenylalanine or tryptophan is not found at the CDR3 terminus, so this likely reflects a read error. The V call is TRBV29-1, the J call TRBJ2-1, with TRBD1 as a possible D gene (5 bases). The length of the CDR3 is 13 residues. Germline V lookup: CDR1 SQVTM, CDR2 ANQGSEA. CDR3 in amino acids: CNVGEQDYNEQFL. CDR3 nucleotides: TGCAACGTTGGGGAACAGGATTACAATGAGCAGTTCCTC.

This rearrangement joins TRBV20-1 to TRBJ2-7; D is ambiguous. The CDR3 extends over 14 amino acids. The V end was cut by 0 bases, the J end by 2 bases, with 11 bases between. Germline V gene lookup returns CDR1 DFQATT and CDR2 SNEGSKA (reference sequence). The chain's CDR3 is CSARDSWGTYEQYF. The CDR3 region has the DNA TGCAGTGCTAGAGATTCGTGGGGAACCTACGAGCAGTACTTC.

The chain combines TRBV18 with TRBJ2-3; 7 nucleotides line up with TRBD1. After removal of 1 base from V and 8 bases from J, the junction contained 3 bases not matched to a gene. CDR3 size: 13 residues. Germline CDR1 KGHSH, CDR2 LQKENI. CDR3 protein: CASSPRTGGTQYF. CDR3 sequence (DNA): TGTGCCAGCTCACCACGGACAGGCGGTACGCAGTATTTT.

The sample holds a few counts of this clone. This chain connects TRBV27 to TRBJ2-2; 7 bases align to TRBD1. Germline loops: CDR1 MNHEY, CDR2 SMNVEV (reference sequence). V was pared by 5 bases and J by 6 bases, with 9 bases of the junction left unmatched. CDR3 length: 15 amino acids. For the CDR3, the DNA is TGTGCCAGCAGTCCCCCCGGGACAGTCCCCGGGGAGCTGTTTTTT. Its translation: CASSPPGTVPGELFF.

The V call is TRBV11-2, the J call TRBJ2-6; D is possibly TRBD1 or TRBD2 (5 bases each). V was cut by 5 bases and J by 17 bases, with 31 bases left in between. Germline V CDR1 and CDR2: SGHAT, FQNNGV. The CDR3 consists of 17 residues. The CDR3 sequence is CASSPGKIRAGANFLTF. For the CDR3, the DNA is TGTGCCAGCAGCCCGGGGAAGATCCGAGCTGGGGCCAACTTCTTGACTTTC.

This clone was seen repeatedly, ten times or more. The rearrangement uses TRBV28 and TRBJ2-5; D perhaps matches TRBD1 (6 bases). This CDR3 is 14 amino acids long. Germline V gives CDR1 MDHEN, CDR2 SYDVKM. V was shortened by 5 bases and J by 3 bases, with 13 bases between the two germline ends. Here the CDR3 DNA reads TGTGCCAGCAGTCCCCTAGACAGGAAAGAGACCCAGTACTTC. Residues: CASSPLDRKETQYF.